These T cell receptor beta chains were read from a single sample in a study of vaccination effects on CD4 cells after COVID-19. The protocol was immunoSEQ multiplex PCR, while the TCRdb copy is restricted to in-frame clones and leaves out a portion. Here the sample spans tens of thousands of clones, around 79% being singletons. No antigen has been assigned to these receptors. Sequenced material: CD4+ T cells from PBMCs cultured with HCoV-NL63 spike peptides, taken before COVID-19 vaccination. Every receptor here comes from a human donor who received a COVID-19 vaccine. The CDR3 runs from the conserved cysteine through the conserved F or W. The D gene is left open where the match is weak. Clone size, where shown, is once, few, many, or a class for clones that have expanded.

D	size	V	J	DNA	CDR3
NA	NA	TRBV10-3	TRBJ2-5	TGTGCCATCAAGACCGAAGGAGAGACCCAGTACTTC	CAIKTEGETQYF
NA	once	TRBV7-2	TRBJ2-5	TGTGCCAGCAGCTTAGTCGGGACCGACCCTGGGGAGACCCAGTACTTC	CASSLVGTDPGETQYF
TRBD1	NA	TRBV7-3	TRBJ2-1	TGTGCCAGCAGCTTAACGAGGGGGCCTTGGAATGAGCAGTTCTTC	CASSLTRGPWNEQFF
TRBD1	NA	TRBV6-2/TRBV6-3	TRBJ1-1	TGTGCCAGCAGTTACTCCGGGACAGGGGGCATGAACACTGAAGCTTTCTTT	CASSYSGTGGMNTEAFF
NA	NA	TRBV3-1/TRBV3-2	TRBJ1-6	TGTGCCAGCAGCCAAAGAACAGCGGGGGTAGAGAATTCACCCCTCCACTTT	CASSQRTAGVENSPLHF
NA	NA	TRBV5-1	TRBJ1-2	TGCGCCAGCAGCCCTCAAGACGCGAACTATGGCTACACCTTC	CASSPQDANYGYTF
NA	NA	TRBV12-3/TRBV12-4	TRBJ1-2	TGTGCCAGCAGTTTGGCTGGGTCCTATGGCTACACCTTC	CASSLAGSYGYTF
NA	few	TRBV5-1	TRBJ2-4	TGCGCCAGCAGCTTGAGTGACGGCATAGCCAAAAACATTCAGTACTTC	CASSLSDGIAKNIQYF
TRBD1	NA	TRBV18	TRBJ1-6	TGTGCCAGCTCCTCCGGGACAGGGGATAATTCACCCCTCCACTTT	CASSSGTGDNSPLHF
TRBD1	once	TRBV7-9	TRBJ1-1	TGTGCCAGCAGCTTCAATACAGGGGGGGACACTGAAGCTTTCTTT	CASSFNTGGDTEAFF
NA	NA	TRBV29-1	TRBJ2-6	TGCAGCGTCCCGGCCAGGGGCTCTGGGGCCAACGTCCTGACTTTC	CSVPARGSGANVLTF
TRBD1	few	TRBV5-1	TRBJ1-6	TGCGCCAGCAGCTGGGACAGGGTGGGCTCACCCCTCCACTTT	CASSWDRVGSPLHF
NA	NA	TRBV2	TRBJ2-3	TGTGCCAGCAGGGCTCGGGAGTCGCGGGCAGATACGCAGTATTTT	CASRARESRADTQYF
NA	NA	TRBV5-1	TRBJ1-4	TGCGCCAGCAGCCAGGACAGCACTAATGAAAAACTGTTTTTT	CASSQDSTNEKLFF
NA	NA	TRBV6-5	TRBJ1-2	TGTGCCAGCCGACGGGGGGCGCCGAGCTATGGCTACACCTTC	CASRRGAPSYGYTF
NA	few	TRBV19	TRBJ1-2	TGTGCCACCCGAAGGGGAGATGGCTACACCTTC	CATRRGDGYTF
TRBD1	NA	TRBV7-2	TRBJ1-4	TGTGCCAGCAGCGACAGGGTTTATGAAAAACTGTTTTTT	CASSDRVYEKLFF
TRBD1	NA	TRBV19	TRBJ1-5	TGTGCCAGTAGCCAGGGGGTGCGGCAGCCCCAGCATTTT	CASSQGVRQPQHF
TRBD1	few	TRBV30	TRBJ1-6	TGTGCCTGGGGTAGACAGGGAAACAATTCACCCCTCCACTTT	CAWGRQGNNSPLHF
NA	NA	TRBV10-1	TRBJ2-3	TGCGCCAGCAGTGAGTCGACTAGTGCGCAGTATTTT	CASSESTSAQYF
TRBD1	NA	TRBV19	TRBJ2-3	TGTGCCAGTAGTGCCGACAGGGTATCTACAGATACGCAGTATTTT	CASSADRVSTDTQYF
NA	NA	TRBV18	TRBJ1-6	TGTGCCAGCTCACCATTCGGGTGGAATTCACCCCTCCACTTT	CASSPFGWNSPLHF
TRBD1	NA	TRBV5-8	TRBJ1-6	TGTGCCAGCAGCAGGGGGCCATCACCCCTCCACTTT	CASSRGPSPLHF
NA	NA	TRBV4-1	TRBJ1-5	TGCGCCAGCAGCCAAGTAACCCCCAATCAGCCCCAGCATTTT	CASSQVTPNQPQHF
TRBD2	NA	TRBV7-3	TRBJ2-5	TGTGCCAGCAGCTTAAACGCGGGAGGGACATACGTTGGAGTTGAGACCCAGTACTTC	CASSLNAGGTYVGVETQYF
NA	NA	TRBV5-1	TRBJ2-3	TGCGCCAGCAGCTTCCGGGTACCTAGCACAGATACGCAGTATTTT	CASSFRVPSTDTQYF
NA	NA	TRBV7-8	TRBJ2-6	TGTGCCAGCAGAGGTTATTCTTCGGCTGGGGCCAACGTCCTGACTTTC	CASRGYSSAGANVLTF
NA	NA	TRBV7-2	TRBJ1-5	TGTGCCAGCAGCTTCCAGATCCCGCAGCCCCAGCATTTT	CASSFQIPQPQHF
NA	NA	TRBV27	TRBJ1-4	TGTGCCAGCAGTATCCGGACGGACCGAAATGAAAAACTGTTTTTT	CASSIRTDRNEKLFF
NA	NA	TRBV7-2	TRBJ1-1	TGTGCCAGCAGCTTGACAGGGAACACTGAAGCTTTCTTT	CASSLTGNTEAFF
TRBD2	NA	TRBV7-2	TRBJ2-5	TGTGCCAGCAGCCCCGGGGGGGGAGCGGGCCTCGTCGCTGCCCAGTACTTC	CASSPGGGAGLVAAQYF
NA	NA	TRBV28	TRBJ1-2	NA	CASSTSGNYGYTF
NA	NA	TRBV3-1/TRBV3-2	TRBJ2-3	TGTGCCGCCCTTAGAGGCGATACGCAGTATTTT	CAALRGDTQYF
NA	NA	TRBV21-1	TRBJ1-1	TGTGCCAGCAGCAAAGAGGACAGGGCACCGAAGATGAACACTGAAGCTTTCTTT	CASSKEDRAPKMNTEAFF
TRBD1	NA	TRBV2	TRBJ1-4	TGTGCCAGCAGTGAAGACAGGGGTGAGGAAAAACTGTTTTTT	CASSEDRGEEKLFF
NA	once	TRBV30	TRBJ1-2	TGTGCCTGGAGTGCAACAGTGTCTGGCTACACCTTC	CAWSATVSGYTF
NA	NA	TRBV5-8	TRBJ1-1	TGTGCCAGTCCTAGCGATTTGAACACTGAAGCTTTCTTT	CASPSDLNTEAFF
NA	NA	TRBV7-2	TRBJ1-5	TGTGCCAGCAGCCTCCAGTGGGGGGGCAATCAGCCCCAGCATTTT	CASSLQWGGNQPQHF
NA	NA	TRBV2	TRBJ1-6	TGTGCCAGCAGTGCCGCAGGAACAAATTCACCCCTCCACTTT	CASSAAGTNSPLHF
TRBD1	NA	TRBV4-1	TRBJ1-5	TGCGCCAGCAGTCTAGGACAGGGTAGTCAGCCCCAGCATTTT	CASSLGQGSQPQHF
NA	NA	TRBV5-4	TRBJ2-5	TGTGCCAGCAGCTTGTATAGAGCGGGCGAAGAGACCCAGTACTTC	CASSLYRAGEETQYF
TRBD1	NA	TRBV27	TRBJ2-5	TGTGCCAGCAGTTGGGGGACAGGGGGCCAAGAGACCCAGTACTTC	CASSWGTGGQETQYF
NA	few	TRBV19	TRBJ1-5	TGTGCCAGTAGCATCGGGCCAGGGTGGCAGCCCCAGCATTTT	CASSIGPGWQPQHF
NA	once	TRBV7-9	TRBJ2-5	TGTGCCAGCAGCTTTCGTCAGGAAGAGACCCAGTACTTC	CASSFRQEETQYF
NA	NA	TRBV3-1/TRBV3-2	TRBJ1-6	TGTGCCAGCAGCCAGACAGGTAAAGATTCACCCCTCCACTTT	CASSQTGKDSPLHF
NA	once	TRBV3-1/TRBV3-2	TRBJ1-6	TGTGCCAGCAGCCCTCGAGATTCACCCCTCCACTTT	CASSPRDSPLHF